This TCR beta chain was identified during a study of fetal regulatory T cell absence and autoimmunity. Sequencing used immunoSEQ multiplex PCR; TCRdb keeps in-frame clones, though not all of them. The sample comprises more than 85,000 clones, about three quarters of which are singletons, and about 2.1% rests with the top ten. CDR1 MNHEY and CDR2 SVGAGI come from the germline V gene. V gave up 5 bases and J gave up 7 bases, with 9 bases separating them. The CDR3 is made up of 12 amino acids. The receptor's source is a male donor with IPEX syndrome. The sequenced sample consisted of pancreas tissue. The genes are TRBV6-5 and TRBJ1-5, with D perhaps TRBD1 (6 bases). The CDR3 spells CASSVQGQPQHF. For the CDR3, the DNA is TGTGCCAGCAGTGTACAGGGACAGCCCCAGCATTTT.